This T cell receptor (beta chain) was retrieved from a study of T cells after posttransplantation cyclophosphamide. About this clone itself: Antigen unknown.

Sampled 1 year posttransplant, controls received myeloablative marrow transplants, methotrexate and a calcineurin inhibitor. General study points: TRB clonality was highly associated with recipient CMV seropositivity and reactivation. TRB overlap between skin or GI tissue T cells and blood was limited.

Produced via immunoSEQ multiplex PCR; TCRdb's table is partial and in-frame only. This table holds 19,000 or so clones, approximately 86% found once. The germline V gene has CDR1 MNHEY and CDR2 SVGAGI. Trimming removed 6 bases from V and 3 bases from J; junction bases left unmatched: 3. This CDR3 has 14 amino acids. Source: PBMCs, taken 362 days after allogeneic stem cell transplant with calcineurin inhibitor and methotrexate. The TCR originated in a female patient in her thirties or forties who received an allogeneic stem cell transplant from an unrelated donor, was CMV-positive, and had acute and chronic GVHD. Some T cells may trace back to the graft donor. J is TRBJ2-2 and V is TRBV6-5; 8 bases match TRBD2. The CDR3 coding sequence is TGTGCCAGCAGGGCGGGAGGATACACCGGGGAGCTGTTTTTT. Amino acids: CASRAGGYTGELFF.